This T cell receptor beta chain was captured by sequencing in a study of blood T cells in healthy people across ages. This clonotype was detected a few times. CDR1 MNHNY and CDR2 SVGAGI come from the germline V gene (reference sequence). V lost 2 bases and J lost 0, with 9 bases in between. The CDR3 length is 15 residues. The authors ran a second PCR of 7 to 11 cycles using a sample-barcoded 5' primer and a J-beta primer mix. TCRdb passed the 5' RACE reads through MiXCR, listing each CDR3 protein once. The table lists 650,000 to 1,000,000 distinct CDR3 sequences, less than 60% of them singletons. Specimen: blood. J is TRBJ2-3 and V is TRBV6-6; D not resolved. The TCR was taken from a man aged 80 or over in good health. CDR3 region: CASSYRRQSTDTQYF. The CDR3 DNA follows: TGTGCCAGCAGTTACAGACGGCAAAGCACAGATACGCAGTATTTT.